Below are 27 T cell receptor beta chains sequenced from a single sample in a study of blood T cell repertoires in COVID-19. The repertoire was sequenced with immunoSEQ multiplex PCR; TCRdb's copy has only in-frame clones and lacks some. The sample holds around 75,000 clones; almost 90% are singletons and the top ten take approximately 2.5%. The sample taken for sequencing was peripheral blood. The receptors stem from a human donor in a cohort sampled during active COVID-19.

This clone was picked up a small number of times. The chain joins TRBV6-5 to TRBJ2-7, with 11 bases fitting TRBD1. The ends lost 2 bases at V and 4 bases at J; junction bases unmatched: 4. CDR1 is MNHEY, CDR2 SVGAGI, per germline. The CDR3 runs to 15 residues. CDR3 in amino acids: CASSYRGQGVYEQYF. The CDR3 DNA sequence: TGTGCCAGCAGTTACAGGGGACAGGGGGTTTACGAGCAGTACTTC.

The chain recombines TRBV5-6 with TRBJ1-2; TRBD1 matches at 12 bases. V lost 3 bases and J lost 4; bases outside the gene matches: 4. This CDR3 is built from 15 residues. In germline, CDR1 is SGHDT, CDR2 YYEEEE. CDR3 sequence (DNA): TGTGCCAGCAGCTGGGGGACAGGGGGCGTCTATGGCTACACCTTC. This translates into CASSWGTGGVYGYTF. Full variable domain (rest looked up from reference TRBV5-6 and TRBJ1-2): DAGVTQSPTHLIKTRGQQVTLRCSPKSGHDTVSWYQQALGQGPQFIFQYYEEEERQRGNFPDRFSGHQFPNYSSELNVNALLLGDSALYLCASSWGTGGVYGYTFGSGTRLTVV.

V is TRBV13 and J is TRBJ2-5; 16 nucleotides align to TRBD2. This CDR3 spans 18 amino acids. Germline V gene data show CDR1 as PRHDT and CDR2 as FYEKMQ (reference sequence). The ends lost 4 bases at V and 0 bases at J; junction bases unmatched: 5. The CDR3 nucleotides are TGTGCCAGCAGCTCCGGGACTAGCGGGGGGGCCCACCAAGAGACCCAGTACTTC. This translates into CASSSGTSGGAHQETQYF.

This chain joins TRBV9 and TRBJ2-7; perhaps TRBD1 as D (6 bases). Trimming removed 2 bases at V and 3 bases at J, with 15 bases between. This CDR3 spans 15 amino acids. The V gene's germline CDR1 is SGDLS and CDR2 YYNGEE. CDR3 DNA sequence: TGTGCCAGCAGCGTTGATAGTGGGGGCGGCTACGAGCAGTACTTC. It yields the protein CASSVDSGGGYEQYF. Full variable domain (rest looked up from reference TRBV9 and TRBJ2-7): DSGVTQTPKHLITATGQRVTLRCSPRSGDLSVYWYQQSLDQGLQFLIQYYNGEERAKGNILERFSAQQFPDLHSELNLSSLELGDSALYFCASSVDSGGGYEQYFGPGTRLTVT.

The rearrangement links TRBV7-2 to TRBJ2-1, with 10 bases aligning to TRBD2. J lost 2 bases, V lost 2 bases, and 12 bases had no gene match. The CDR3 runs to 19 residues. In germline, CDR1 is SGHTA, CDR2 FQGNSA. The CDR3 DNA is TGTGCCAGCAGCTTAATCCTAGCGGGGGCTCCATACCCCTACAATGAGCAGTTCTTC. Its protein product is CASSLILAGAPYPYNEQFF.

The chain employs TRBV20-1 and TRBJ1-1; 8 bases match TRBD1. The CDR3 covers 14 residues. The germline gives CDR1 DFQATT, CDR2 SNEGSKA (reference sequence). Trimming removed 3 bases from V and 0 bases from J; junction bases left unmatched: 3. The CDR3 is CSASQGAVNTEAFF. As DNA, the CDR3 is TGCAGTGCTAGTCAGGGGGCAGTGAACACTGAAGCTTTCTTT.

J is TRBJ2-7 and V is TRBV28; weak D call: TRBD1 (5 bases). The CDR3 runs to 12 residues. Trimming pared 3 bases from V and 4 bases from J, leaving 7 bases between. Germline loops: CDR1 MDHEN, CDR2 SYDVKM. CDR3 DNA: TGTGCCAGCAGTTTGGACACATACGAGCAGTACTTC. It specifies CASSLDTYEQYF.

This clone was recorded only once. The rearrangement links TRBV30 to TRBJ1-2; D uncertain. Trimming left V 1 base short and J 4 bases short, with 7 bases between. CDR1 and CDR2 from the germline V gene are GTSNPN and SVGIG (reference sequence). The CDR3 spans 12 residues. CDR3 region: CAWSALGYGYTF. The DNA of the CDR3 is TGTGCCTGGAGTGCACTAGGCTATGGCTACACCTTC. The whole variable domain, remainder taken from reference TRBV30 and TRBJ1-2, is SQTIHQWPATLVQPVGSPLSLECTVEGTSNPNLYWYRQAAGRGLQLLFYSVGIGQISSEVPQNLSASRPQDRQFILSSKKLLLSDSGFYLCAWSALGYGYTFGSGTRLTVV.

This chain links TRBV5-6 with TRBJ2-1; 13 positions match TRBD2. This CDR3 is built from 15 residues. Germline V CDR1 and CDR2: SGHDT, YYEEEE. The V and J ends lost 3 bases and 7 bases, in that order; junction bases with no gene match: 4. CDR3 sequence: CASSSLAGGWNEQFF. As DNA, the CDR3 is TGTGCCAGCAGCTCACTAGCGGGAGGGTGGAATGAGCAGTTCTTC.

This CDR3 is CAWKTSGSLYNEQFF. CDR3 nucleotides: TGTGCCTGGAAAACTAGCGGGAGCTTGTACAATGAGCAGTTCTTC. The rearrangement links TRBV30 to TRBJ2-1; 11 nucleotides match TRBD2. The germline CDR1 and CDR2 sequences are GTSNPN and SVGIG (reference sequence). The CDR3 is 15 amino acids. V trimming: 4 bases; J trimming: 4 bases; junction bases outside the gene matches: 6. Complete variable domain (other parts from reference TRBV30 and TRBJ2-1): SQTIHQWPATLVQPVGSPLSLECTVEGTSNPNLYWYRQAAGRGLQLLFYSVGIGQISSEVPQNLSASRPQDRQFILSSKKLLLSDSGFYLCAWKTSGSLYNEQFFGPGTRLTVL.

On this clone itself: This sample includes further DNA sequences coding for the same CDR3. V is TRBV5-6 and J is TRBJ2-3, with unresolved D. V lost 2 bases and J 2 bases, leaving 9 bases between the germline ends. This CDR3 contains 14 residues. From germline, CDR1 is SGHDT and CDR2 YYEEEE. The CDR3 coding sequence is TGTGCCAGCAGCTTAGGTGGGCACACAGATACGCAGTATTTT. Translated: CASSLGGHTDTQYF.

V gene TRBV19 combines with J gene TRBJ2-3, with D perhaps matching TRBD2 (7 bases). CDR1 and CDR2 (germline): LNHDA, SQIVND (reference sequence). The CDR3 loop spans 14 amino acids. The V gene lost 4 bases and the J gene lost 6 bases, with 14 bases spanning the gap. Here the CDR3 reads CASSRGGSWDTQYF. CDR3 DNA sequence: TGTGCCAGTAGTAGGGGGGGCTCCTGGGATACGCAGTATTTT.

The chain is built from TRBV19 and TRBJ2-1, with 11 bases lining up with TRBD2. Trimming cost V 3 bases and J 7 bases; bases outside gene matches: 8. From germline, CDR1 is LNHDA and CDR2 SQIVND (reference sequence). The CDR3 is made up of 16 amino acids. CDR3 amino acids: CASSMLAGGLRNEQFF. CDR3 in DNA: TGTGCCAGTAGTATGTTAGCGGGAGGGCTGAGGAATGAGCAGTTCTTC.

V gene TRBV6-5 combines with J gene TRBJ1-2; tentative D call: TRBD1 (6 bases). With 4 bases removed from V and 8 bases from J, the gap between germline ends came to 11 bases. The CDR3 spans 12 residues. The germline gives CDR1 MNHEY, CDR2 SVGAGI. CDR3 in DNA: TGTGCCAGCAGTTCCCGGGGGGGCGGCTACACCTTC. Translating gives CASSSRGGGYTF.

V and J are TRBV28 and TRBJ2-3, with D maybe TRBD1 (6 bases). V was cut by 3 bases and J by 3 bases, with 13 bases left in between. Germline values: CDR1 MDHEN, CDR2 SYDVKM. This CDR3 comprises 15 residues. The CDR3 region is CASSLPRRGTDTQYF. CDR3 nucleotide sequence: TGTGCCAGCAGTTTGCCTAGAAGGGGGACAGATACGCAGTATTTT.

The chain has TRBV18 and TRBJ1-5; D is uncertain. The CDR3 covers 14 residues. Germline CDR1 reads KGHSH; CDR2 reads LQKENI. V shed 2 bases and J shed 2 bases, with 7 bases lying between them. The chain's CDR3 is CASSPDGGNQPQHF. CDR3 sequence (DNA): TGTGCCAGCTCACCAGACGGAGGCAATCAGCCCCAGCATTTT.

J is TRBJ2-5 and V is TRBV7-8; TRBD1 aligns across 7 bases. CDR1 is SGHVS and CDR2 is FQNEAQ in the germline V gene. Trimming removed 5 bases from V and 3 bases from J; junction bases left unmatched: 3. The CDR3 has 13 amino acids. The CDR3 loop is CASSRDRKETQYF. For the CDR3, the DNA is TGTGCCAGCAGCCGGGACAGAAAAGAGACCCAGTACTTC. Together with reference TRBV7-8 and TRBJ2-5, the CDR3 gives the full variable domain: GAGVSQSPRYKVAKRGQDVALRCDPISGHVSLFWYQQALGQGPEFLTYFQNEAQLDKSGLPSDRFFAERPEGSVSTLKIQRTQQEDSAVYLCASSRDRKETQYFGPGTRLLVL.

The chain is built from TRBV7-3 and TRBJ2-7, with a tentative D call TRBD2 (5 bases). This CDR3 has 13 residues. The germline V gene has CDR1 SGHTA and CDR2 FQGTGA. V lost 2 bases to trimming and J lost 2 bases, with 7 bases between them. The CDR3 DNA reads TGTGCCAGCAGCTTAGGGAGAACCTACGAGCAGTACTTC. Protein: CASSLGRTYEQYF. The entire variable domain, with the rest obtained from reference TRBV7-3 and TRBJ2-7, is as follows: GAGVSQTPSNKVTEKGKYVELRCDPISGHTALYWYRQSLGQGPEFLIYFQGTGAADDSGLPNDRFFAVRPEGSVSTLKIQRTERGDSAVYLCASSLGRTYEQYFGPGTRLTVT.

This rearrangement joins TRBV3-1 (or the pseudogene TRBV3-2) to TRBJ1-2; D is uncertain. V was clipped by 0 bases and J by 3 bases, with 11 bases between them. The CDR3 runs to 15 residues. Germline V gene lookup returns CDR1 LGHDT and CDR2 YNNKEL (reference sequence). The CDR3 is CASSQDSRGYYGYTF. CDR3 DNA: TGTGCCAGCAGCCAAGATAGCCGGGGATACTATGGCTACACCTTC.

The chain has TRBV9 and TRBJ2-2, with D possibly TRBD2 on 6 matching bases. The CDR3 spans 15 residues. Between the trimmed V and J ends, which lost 4 bases and 8 bases, there was a span of 18 bases. Germline lookup yields CDR1 SGDLS and CDR2 YYNGEE. The CDR3 DNA reads TGTGCCAGCAGCTCACGGGACTCCAGAGGGGGGGAGCTGTTTTTT. Its protein is CASSSRDSRGGELFF.

This rearrangement joins TRBV19 to TRBJ1-2; D uncertain. The V end lost 4 bases, the J end lost 1 base, and 10 bases lay between the germline ends. Germline V gene data show CDR1 as LNHDA and CDR2 as SQIVND (reference sequence). This CDR3 is 14 amino acids long. The CDR3 here is CASSTPGINYGYTF. Here the CDR3 DNA reads TGTGCCAGTAGTACCCCAGGAATTAACTATGGCTACACCTTC.

This clone is a singleton in its sample. The chain has TRBV9 and TRBJ1-4; TRBD1 is a possible D gene (5 bases). The V end lost 5 bases, the J end lost 5 bases, and 13 bases lay between the germline ends. The V gene's germline CDR1 is SGDLS and CDR2 YYNGEE. CDR3 size: 14 residues. CDR3: CASSAGARNEKLFF. The CDR3 coding sequence is TGTGCCAGCAGTGCTGGGGCGAGGAATGAAAAACTGTTTTTT. The complete variable domain, with remaining parts taken from reference TRBV9 and TRBJ1-4, reads DSGVTQTPKHLITATGQRVTLRCSPRSGDLSVYWYQQSLDQGLQFLIQYYNGEERAKGNILERFSAQQFPDLHSELNLSSLELGDSALYFCASSAGARNEKLFFGSGTQLSVL.

The chain carries TRBV28 and TRBJ2-7; 11 bases align to TRBD2. This CDR3 is 15 amino acids long. V lost 10 bases to trimming and J lost 3 bases; unmatched junction nucleotides: 11. Looked up from germline, CDR1 is MDHEN and CDR2 is SYDVKM. CDR3 in amino acids: CATSPPGTSGYEQYF. As DNA, the CDR3 is TGTGCCACCTCCCCACCGGGGACTAGCGGCTACGAGCAGTACTTC.

This rearrangement joins TRBV5-6 to TRBJ2-3; 9 nucleotides agree with TRBD1. The V and J ends lost 0 bases and 1 base, in that order; junction bases with no gene match: 3. CDR3 length equals 16 residues. The germline V gene encodes CDR1 SGHDT and CDR2 YYEEEE. CDR3 sequence: CASSLVDRGGTDTQYF. The CDR3 DNA sequence: TGTGCCAGCAGCTTGGTGGACAGGGGAGGCACAGATACGCAGTATTTT.

This chain uses TRBV6-2 or TRBV6-3 with TRBJ1-4, with 9 bases lining up with TRBD1. The CDR3 runs 16 residues. CDR1 and CDR2 from the germline V gene are MNHEY and SVGEGT. V lost 5 bases and J lost 7; bases outside the gene matches: 11. Here the CDR3 reads CASSTRGTGLREKLFF. As DNA, the CDR3 is TGTGCCAGCAGTACGCGCGGGACAGGGCTCCGTGAAAAACTGTTTTTT.

This chain joins TRBV18 and TRBJ2-2; 11 bases agree with TRBD1. Looked up from germline, CDR1 is KGHSH and CDR2 is LQKENI. Trimming removed 5 bases from V and 0 bases from J; junction bases left unmatched: 8. This CDR3 has 18 amino acids. CDR3 coding DNA: TGTGCCAGCTCATCCCGGGACAGGGGGAGACCGAACACCGGGGAGCTGTTTTTT. It encodes CASSSRDRGRPNTGELFF.

The rearrangement uses TRBV9 and TRBJ2-1, with TRBD1 as a possible D gene (6 bases). V lost 0 bases and J lost 10, with 11 bases in between. Looked up from germline, CDR1 is SGDLS and CDR2 is YYNGEE. The CDR3 consists of 13 residues. The CDR3 loop is CASSVDLRGEQFF. The CDR3 DNA sequence: TGTGCCAGCAGCGTAGATCTAAGGGGGGAGCAGTTCTTC.